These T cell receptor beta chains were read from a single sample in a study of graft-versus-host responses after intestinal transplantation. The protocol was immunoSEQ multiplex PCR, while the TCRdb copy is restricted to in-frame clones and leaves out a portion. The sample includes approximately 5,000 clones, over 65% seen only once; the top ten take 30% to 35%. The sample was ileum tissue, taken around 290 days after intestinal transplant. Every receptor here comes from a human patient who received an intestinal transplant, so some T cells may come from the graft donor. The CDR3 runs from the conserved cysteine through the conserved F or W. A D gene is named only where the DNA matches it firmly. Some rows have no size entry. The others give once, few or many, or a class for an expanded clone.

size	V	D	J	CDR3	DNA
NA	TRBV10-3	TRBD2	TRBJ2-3	CAISGLAGVEDTQYF	TGTGCCATCAGTGGACTAGCGGGAGTGGAAGATACGCAGTATTTT
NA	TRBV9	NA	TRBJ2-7	CASSVNPQGGEQYF	TGTGCCAGCAGCGTCAACCCTCAGGGCGGGGAGCAGTACTTC
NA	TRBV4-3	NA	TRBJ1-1	CASSPVTPQKTEAFF	TGCGCCAGCAGCCCAGTGACACCGCAGAAGACTGAAGCTTTCTTT
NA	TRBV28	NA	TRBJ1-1	CASTRRVGNGEAFF	TGTGCCAGCACCCGACGCGTGGGCAACGGTGAAGCTTTCTTT
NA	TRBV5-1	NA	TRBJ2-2	CASSHTTGAGELFF	TGCGCCAGCAGCCACACGACGGGCGCCGGGGAGCTGTTTTTT
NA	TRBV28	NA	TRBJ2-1	CASSPYPVELDDEQFF	TGTGCCAGCAGTCCCTACCCGGTGGAACTTGACGATGAGCAGTTCTTC
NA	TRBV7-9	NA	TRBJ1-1	CASSHPPPAEAFF	TGTGCCAGCAGCCATCCGCCTCCGGCTGAAGCTTTCTTT
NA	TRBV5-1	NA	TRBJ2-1	CASSLVGAYNKQFF	TGCGCCAGCAGCTTGGTCGGGGCCTACAATAAGCAGTTCTTC
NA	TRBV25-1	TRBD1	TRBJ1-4	CASRQGANEKLFF	TGTGCCAGCCGACAGGGGGCTAATGAAAAACTGTTTTTT
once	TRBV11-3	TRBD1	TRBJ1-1	CASSQGGVNTEAFF	TGTGCCAGCAGCCAGGGGGGGGTGAACACTGAAGCTTTCTTT
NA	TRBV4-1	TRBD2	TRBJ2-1	CASSLRPGGGSDEQFF	TGCGCCAGCAGCCTGCGACCGGGAGGGGGATCGGATGAGCAGTTCTTC
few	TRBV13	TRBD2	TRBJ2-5	CASTSGEIQETQYF	TGTGCCAGCACTAGCGGGGAGATCCAAGAGACCCAGTACTTC
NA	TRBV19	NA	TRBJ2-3	CASSTSGGTDTQYF	TGTGCCAGTAGTACCTCCGGGGGCACAGATACGCAGTATTTT
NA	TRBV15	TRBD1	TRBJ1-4	CATSRDDGTGNEKLFF	TGTGCCACCAGCAGAGATGACGGGACAGGGAATGAAAAACTGTTTTTT
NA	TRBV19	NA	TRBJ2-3	CASSAGTPSTDTQYF	TGTGCCAGTAGTGCCGGGACACCTAGCACAGATACGCAGTATTTT